Below are 24 T cell receptor beta chains sequenced from a single sample in a study of T cells in Graves' hyperthyroidism and ophthalmopathy. Authors of the study amplified TCR beta CDR3 regions from RNA transcripts. When the TCR CDR3 underwent first-round RT-PCR, the HTBI primer set was used. One entry per CDR3 protein results from TCRdb running MiXCR on the multiplex PCR reads. The table shows approximately 640,000 distinct CDR3 sequences, with over 40% occurring only once. Material for sequencing was peripheral blood or thyroid tissue (not recorded which). Receptors were obtained from an adult man with Graves' disease, either hyperthyroidism or ophthalmopathy (not recorded which).

This clonotype came up a few times. The rearrangement uses TRBV10-3 and TRBJ1-4, with D perhaps TRBD1 (6 bases). Germline-derived CDR1 and CDR2 are ENHRY and SYGVKD. V shed 0 bases and J shed 6 bases, with 20 bases lying between them. CDR3 length: 18 residues. The CDR3 here is CAISESLFRWSGDEKLFF. For the CDR3, the DNA is TGTGCCATCAGTGAGTCGTTATTCAGATGGTCAGGGGATGAAAAACTGTTTTTT.

This clonotype has at least ten counts. The genes are TRBV10-3 and TRBJ1-1; TRBD1 is a possible D gene (6 bases). The V end was cut by 6 bases, the J end by 5 bases, with 16 bases between. CDR1 is ENHRY and CDR2 is SYGVKD in the germline V gene. The CDR3 loop spans 14 amino acids. The CDR3 here is CAIRDTGRGTEAFF. The DNA of the CDR3 is TGTGCCATCAGGGACACAGGGAGGGGAACTGAAGCTTTCTTT.

The chain recombines TRBV7-9 with TRBJ1-2; D remains ambiguous. V lost 3 bases to trimming and J lost 6 bases, with 11 bases between them. CDR1 is SEHNR and CDR2 is FQNEAQ in the germline V gene (reference sequence). This CDR3 is built from 13 residues. CDR3 nucleotides: TGTGCCAGCAGCTTCGGGCAGCGCAATGGCTACACCTTC. Protein product: CASSFGQRNGYTF.

Turning to this clonotype: A clone one base away is much larger, so this may be a read error. V is TRBV19 and J is TRBJ1-4; D gene uncertain. The CDR3 extends over 12 amino acids. The V and J ends lost 5 bases and 8 bases respectively, with 9 bases between them. Germline V lookup: CDR1 LNHDA, CDR2 SQIVND (reference sequence). The CDR3 loop reads CASSYGWEKLFF. For the CDR3, the DNA is TGTGCCAGTAGTTACGGTTGGGAAAAACTGTTTTTT.

In DNA, the CDR3 is TGTGCCACCAGCAGTTTCGGGGGGCTTGGAAACACCATATATTTT. It translates to CATSSFGGLGNTIYF. The chain has TRBV15 and TRBJ1-3, with D maybe TRBD1 (6 bases). The CDR3 runs to 15 residues. V was trimmed by 3 bases and J by 3 bases, leaving 12 bases between them. From germline, CDR1 is LNHNV and CDR2 YYDKDF (reference sequence).

The chain carries TRBV29-1 and TRBJ2-7; D is tentatively TRBD1 or TRBD2 (5 bases each). The V end was cut by 3 bases, the J end by 6 bases, with 18 bases between. The CDR3 length is 14 residues. Germline V lookup: CDR1 SQVTM, CDR2 ANQGSEA. The DNA for the CDR3 is TGCAGCGTTGAGGGCGGTGGAGGACAATTCGAGCAGTACTTC. This gives the protein CSVEGGGGQFEQYF.

The rearrangement joins TRBV15 to TRBJ1-1; 7 bases map to TRBD1. CDR3 size: 13 residues. Germline CDR1 LNHNV, CDR2 YYDKDF (reference sequence). V lost 5 bases, J lost 11 bases, and 11 bases stayed unmatched. This CDR3 is CATSPGTDQGAFF. The CDR3 DNA sequence: TGTGCCACCAGCCCAGGGACAGACCAAGGCGCTTTCTTT.

This chain links TRBV24-1 with TRBJ2-5, with 12 positions matching TRBD2. The CDR3 length is 17 residues. V dropped 3 bases and J dropped 1; count of bases not matched to a gene: 5. Germline V gives CDR1 KGHDR, CDR2 SFDVKD. CDR3 DNA sequence: TGTGCCACCAGTGATCCAGGACTAGCGGGACGCCAAGAGACCCAGTACTTC. Translation gives CATSDPGLAGRQETQYF.

The V call is TRBV3-1, the J call TRBJ1-2; the D is unclear. V was shortened by 0 bases and J by 6 bases, with 8 bases between the two germline ends. This CDR3 is 13 amino acids long. Germline V lookup: CDR1 LGHDT, CDR2 YNNKEL (reference sequence). The chain's CDR3 is CASSQDARHGYTF. The CDR3 DNA is TGTGCCAGCAGCCAAGACGCCCGTCATGGCTACACCTTC.

The table lists this clonotype with a few counts. This rearrangement joins TRBV7-9 to TRBJ1-3; TRBD1 matches 9 bases. Germline V gene data show CDR1 as SEHNR and CDR2 as FQNEAQ (reference sequence). V lost 4 bases, J lost 7 bases, and 11 bases stayed unmatched. The CDR3 is 16 residues long. The CDR3 DNA follows: TGTGCCAGCAGCTGGGGACAGGGCTTCGGAAGGAACACCATATATTTT. It is translated as CASSWGQGFGRNTIYF.

This clonotype occurred many times. The chain links TRBV19 to TRBJ1-5; 8 bases fit TRBD1. Germline CDR1 reads LNHDA; CDR2 reads SQIVND (reference sequence). The length of the CDR3 is 14 residues. The V and J ends lost 6 bases and 2 bases, in that order; junction bases with no gene match: 3. The CDR3 coding sequence is TGTGCCAGTAGACAGGACAGGGGCAATCAGCCCCAGCATTTT. Its translation: CASRQDRGNQPQHF.

The J gene is TRBJ2-7, the V gene TRBV5-1; 8 bases align to TRBD2. The junction had 6 bases not matched to a gene; V was cut back by 5 bases and J by 2 bases. The CDR3 spans 14 residues. The germline gives CDR1 SGHRS, CDR2 YFSETQ. CDR3 sequence reads: CASSSTGGPYEQYF. As DNA, the CDR3 is TGCGCCAGCAGTTCGACGGGAGGGCCCTACGAGCAGTACTTC.

This rearrangement joins TRBV6-1 to TRBJ1-5, with D perhaps TRBD1 (5 bases). This CDR3 has 14 amino acids. From germline, CDR1 is MNHNS and CDR2 SASEGT. The V gene lost 8 bases and the J gene lost 6 bases, with 17 bases spanning the gap. This CDR3 reads CASSPAGRGQPQHF. In DNA form, the CDR3 reads TGTGCCAGCTCACCTGCAGGGAGAGGTCAGCCCCAGCATTTT.

Only a few counts were recorded for this clonotype. The CDR3 sequence: CASSSWRDRGGSNQPQHF. CDR3 bases: TGTGCCAGTAGTTCCTGGAGGGACAGGGGAGGAAGCAATCAGCCCCAGCATTTT. V gene TRBV19 combines with J gene TRBJ1-5, with 10 bases that match TRBD1. Germline V gene sequence: CDR1 LNHDA, CDR2 SQIVND (reference sequence). J gave up 1 base and V 5 bases, and 11 bases lay outside the gene matches. CDR3 length: 18 amino acids. Filled out from reference TRBV19 and TRBJ1-5, the complete variable domain reads DGGITQSPKYLFRKEGQNVTLSCEQNLNHDAMYWYRQDPGQGLRLIYYSQIVNDFQKGDIAEGYSVSREKKESFPLTVTSAQKNPTAFYLCASSSWRDRGGSNQPQHFGDGTRLSIL.

J is TRBJ1-3 and V is TRBV7-9, with D hard to call. There are 11 residues in the CDR3. Per the germline V gene, CDR1 is SEHNR and CDR2 is FQNEAQ (reference sequence). The V end lost 7 bases, the J end lost 4 bases, and 5 bases lay between the germline ends. CDR3 sequence (DNA): TGTGCCAGCACTCGGGGAAACACCATATATTTT. It codes for CASTRGNTIYF. The variable domain in full, with the rest retrieved from reference TRBV7-9 and TRBJ1-3, is DTGVSQNPRHKITKRGQNVTFRCDPISEHNRLYWYRQTLGQGPEFLTYFQNEAQLEKSRLLSDRFSAERPKGSFSTLEIQRTEQGDSAMYLCASTRGNTIYFGEGSWLTVV.

The V call is TRBV20-1, the J call TRBJ2-7, with 9 bases fitting TRBD2. The CDR3 runs to 14 residues. The V segment lost 5 bases and the J segment 1 base; nucleotides outside the gene matches: 6. Germline V CDR1 and CDR2: DFQATT, SNEGSKA (reference sequence). As DNA, the CDR3 is TGCAGTGCTTCAACTAGCGGGTTATCCTACGAGCAGTACTTC. Its translation is CSASTSGLSYEQYF.

The rearrangement uses TRBV7-9 and TRBJ2-7; 10 nucleotides match TRBD1. V lost 6 bases to trimming and J lost 5 bases; unmatched junction nucleotides: 13. The CDR3 has 16 residues. Germline CDR1 is SEHNR and CDR2 is FQNEAQ (reference sequence). For the CDR3, the DNA is TGTGCCAGCAGTGAACATCTGGGACAGGGGTTCCACGAGCAGTACTTC. Its translation is CASSEHLGQGFHEQYF.

In its sample, this clonotype was seen many times. For the CDR3, the DNA is TGTGCCAGCAGTTTACACCACTCTGGAAACACCATATATTTT. Translated, it gives CASSLHHSGNTIYF. The V call is TRBV2, the J call TRBJ1-3; D not resolved. Germline V gene data show CDR1 as SNHLY and CDR2 as FYNNEI. V lost 5 bases, J lost 0 bases, and 8 bases lay in between. The CDR3 is 14 residues long.

This clonotype has a count of ten or more. This rearrangement joins TRBV29-1 to TRBJ1-2, with D tentatively TRBD1 (5 bases). The CDR3 contains 13 residues. V gave up 3 bases and J gave up 0 bases, with 8 bases separating them. The germline V gene encodes CDR1 SQVTM and CDR2 ANQGSEA. CDR3 DNA: TGCAGCGTTGATGACAGAACTAACTATGGCTACACCTTC. This gives the protein CSVDDRTNYGYTF.

V usage is TRBV9 and J usage is TRBJ1-1; D call uncertain. The CDR3 covers 15 residues. The V end lost 1 base, the J end lost 1 base, and 11 bases lay between the germline ends. Germline values: CDR1 SGDLS, CDR2 YYNGEE. CDR3 region: CASSVSWGANTEAFF. The CDR3 nucleotides read TGTGCCAGCAGCGTATCGTGGGGAGCGAACACTGAAGCTTTCTTT. The full variable domain, completed using reference TRBV9 and TRBJ1-1, is DSGVTQTPKHLITATGQRVTLRCSPRSGDLSVYWYQQSLDQGLQFLIQYYNGEERAKGNILERFSAQQFPDLHSELNLSSLELGDSALYFCASSVSWGANTEAFFGQGTRLTVV.

CDR3 nucleotide sequence: TGTGCCAGCAGCCTCAGCCCATCAAACTACGAGCAGTACTTC. It encodes CASSLSPSNYEQYF. The V gene is TRBV12-3 or TRBV12-4, the J gene TRBJ2-7, with D hard to call. CDR3 length equals 14 residues. The V gene lost 6 bases and the J gene lost 3 bases, with 15 bases spanning the gap.

This clonotype was seen just once. The V and J genes are TRBV29-1 and TRBJ1-2; D not resolved. Germline CDR1 SQVTM, CDR2 ANQGSEA. The CDR3 is 11 residues long. As DNA, the CDR3 is TGCACCACAGATGGTAACTATGGCTACACCTTC. Translated: CTTDGNYGYTF.

This chain links TRBV2 with TRBJ1-2; 8 bases line up with TRBD1. V was pared by 4 bases and J by 7 bases, with 11 bases of the junction left unmatched. Germline V gene lookup returns CDR1 SNHLY and CDR2 FYNNEI. This CDR3 is 15 amino acids long. The CDR3 DNA follows: TGTGCCAGCAGTGGGACACAGACAGGGGATTCTGGCTACACCTTC. This translates into CASSGTQTGDSGYTF.

The chain employs TRBV19 and TRBJ1-2; possibly TRBD1 for D (5 bases). Germline CDR1 and CDR2: LNHDA and SQIVND (reference sequence). The V end lost 4 bases, the J end lost 0 bases, and 12 bases lay between the germline ends. The CDR3 totals 15 residues. DNA of the CDR3: TGTGCCAGTAGTACCAAGGGGACCTCTAACTATGGCTACACCTTC. Translated, it gives CASSTKGTSNYGYTF.